Shown below are 24 T cell receptor beta chains from a single sample sequenced in a study of cytomegalovirus exposure and HLA in healthy donors. 13 Jbeta primers and 60 Vbeta primers were used for the PCR. TCRdb's copy holds only in-frame clones and misses some; the assay was immunoSEQ multiplex PCR. The sample totals 56,000 or so clones; its top ten clones hold about 2%. The sample was PBMCs. All receptors come from a female donor in good health and CMV-seronegative.

The chain carries TRBV9 and TRBJ2-3; 7 bases match TRBD2. The CDR3 is made up of 15 amino acids. Germline V lookup: CDR1 SGDLS, CDR2 YYNGEE. The V segment lost 0 bases and the J segment 8 bases; nucleotides outside the gene matches: 9. The chain's CDR3 is CASSVGASGEGTQYF. In nucleotides, the CDR3 is TGTGCCAGCAGCGTAGGGGCTAGCGGAGAGGGTACGCAGTATTTT.

V gene TRBV6-5 combines with J gene TRBJ1-1; D is uncertain. Germline loops: CDR1 MNHEY, CDR2 SVGAGI. The germline V and J ends were trimmed by 6 bases and 2 bases, with 10 bases remaining between them. The CDR3 length is 13 residues. The CDR3 loop reads CASRDRGNTEAFF. DNA of the CDR3: TGTGCCAGCAGGGACCGGGGAAACACTGAAGCTTTCTTT.

The genes are TRBV28 and TRBJ1-1; D is unclear. V was trimmed by 4 bases and J by 5 bases, leaving 5 bases between them. Germline V gives CDR1 MDHEN, CDR2 SYDVKM. The CDR3 is 11 amino acids. The DNA for the CDR3 is TGTGCCAGCAGTTCTACTACTGAAGCTTTCTTT. Its translation is CASSSTTEAFF. Supplemented by reference TRBV28 and TRBJ1-1, the full variable domain reads DVKVTQSSRYLVKRTGEKVFLECVQDMDHENMFWYRQDPGLGLRLIYFSYDVKMKEKGDIPEGYSVSREKKERFSLILESASTNQTSMYLCASSSTTEAFFGQGTRLTVV.

This sequence joins TRBV5-1 and TRBJ2-7; D perhaps matches TRBD2 (5 bases). This CDR3 comprises 17 residues. Trimming removed 0 bases at V and 0 bases at J, with 16 bases between. The germline gives CDR1 SGHRS, CDR2 YFSETQ. The CDR3 DNA reads TGCGCCAGCAGCTTGGGTGGGTGGCGGGCTAGCTCCTACGAGCAGTACTTC. Translation gives CASSLGGWRASSYEQYF.

The DNA of the CDR3 is TGTGCCTGGAGGCCGGGTTATAATTCACCCCTCCACTTT. It codes for CAWRPGYNSPLHF. The rearrangement joins TRBV30 to TRBJ1-6; no definite D call. The CDR3 runs to 13 residues. Trimming left V 3 bases short and J 4 bases short, with 7 bases between. Germline CDR1 is GTSNPN and CDR2 is SVGIG (reference sequence).

With regard to this clone: At one end, the junction sequence differs from germline, possibly due to a read error. This chain uses TRBV10-3 with TRBJ1-1; D is ambiguous. There are 11 residues in the CDR3. CDR1 is ENHRY and CDR2 is SYGVKD in the germline V gene. CDR3 nucleotides: TGTGCCATCAGTGACTTTAATGAGGTTATCTTT. Translated, it gives CAISDFNEVIF.

Here the CDR3 DNA reads TGCAGCTCGGGGACTGAAGCTTTCTTT. Its translation is CSSGTEAFF. This chain links TRBV29-1 with TRBJ1-1, with unresolved D. The CDR3 consists of 9 residues. V was pared by 8 bases and J by 5 bases, with 6 bases between. Germline loops: CDR1 SQVTM, CDR2 ANQGSEA. Drawing the rest from reference TRBV29-1 and TRBJ1-1, the complete variable domain is SAVISQKPSRDICQRGTSLTIQCQVDSQVTMMFWYRQQPGQSLTLIATANQGSEATYESGFVIDKFPISRPNLTFSTLTVSNMSPEDSSIYLCSSGTEAFFGQGTRLTVV.

The chain is built from TRBV6-1 and TRBJ2-7; D is unclear. The CDR3 loop spans 14 amino acids. Trimming pared 3 bases from V and 3 bases from J, leaving 12 bases between. In germline, CDR1 is MNHNS, CDR2 SASEGT. The CDR3 here is CASSDSLRLYEQYF. For the CDR3, the DNA is TGTGCCAGCAGTGACTCACTCCGCCTCTACGAGCAGTACTTC.

V and J are TRBV18 and TRBJ2-7; tentatively, D is TRBD2 (5 bases). Deletions cut 4 bases from V and 4 bases from J, with 17 bases between. This CDR3 is 15 amino acids long. Germline values: CDR1 KGHSH, CDR2 LQKENI. The CDR3 DNA reads TGTGCCAGCTCACGAACCGCAATCCCGGGATACGAGCAGTACTTC. This translates into CASSRTAIPGYEQYF. The whole variable domain, filled in from reference TRBV18 and TRBJ2-7, reads NAGVMQNPRHLVRRRGQEARLRCSPMKGHSHVYWYRQLPEEGLKFMVYLQKENIIDESGMPKERFSAEFPKEGPSILRIQQVVRGDSAAYFCASSRTAIPGYEQYFGPGTRLTVT.

The chain links TRBV10-3 to TRBJ2-5, with TRBD1 matching 9 bases. There are 15 residues in the CDR3. J gave up 3 bases and V 10 bases, and 12 bases lay outside the gene matches. CDR1 is ENHRY and CDR2 is SYGVKD in the germline V gene. The chain's CDR3 is CATGGTGPPKETQYF. The CDR3 DNA sequence: TGTGCCACCGGAGGGACAGGGCCCCCCAAAGAGACCCAGTACTTC.

The V call is TRBV7-2, the J call TRBJ1-1; the D is unclear. Trimming removed 2 bases from V and 2 bases from J, with 6 bases in between. The CDR3 extends over 13 amino acids. Germline CDR1 and CDR2: SGHTA and FQGNSA. DNA of the CDR3: TGTGCCAGCAGCTTACAGTCCAACACTGAAGCTTTCTTT. Its translation is CASSLQSNTEAFF.

This chain joins TRBV4-3 and TRBJ2-4, with D perhaps matching TRBD2 (6 bases). There are 14 residues in the CDR3. V was trimmed by 3 bases and J by 5 bases, leaving 11 bases between them. In germline, CDR1 is LGHNA, CDR2 YSLEER. CDR3 nucleotide sequence: TGCGCCAGCAGCCAGACATGGGGGGAAAACATTCAGTACTTC. The encoded protein is CASSQTWGENIQYF.

The chain joins TRBV19 to TRBJ1-1, with D perhaps matching TRBD1 (5 bases). The CDR3 contains 15 residues. Germline V gene sequence: CDR1 LNHDA, CDR2 SQIVND (reference sequence). The V end lost 7 bases, the J end lost 3 bases, and 18 bases lay between the germline ends. CDR3: CASTALQGWDTEAFF. The CDR3 DNA is TGTGCCAGTACCGCCCTCCAGGGTTGGGACACTGAAGCTTTCTTT.

The chain links TRBV25-1 to TRBJ2-7, with D tentatively TRBD1 (6 bases). The germline V and J ends were trimmed by 2 bases and 2 bases, with 13 bases remaining between them. CDR1 is MGHDK and CDR2 is SYGVNS in the germline V gene. The CDR3 is 15 residues long. The CDR3 nucleotides are TGTGCCAGCAGTGAAGGGGGCAGTCCCCCCTACGAGCAGTACTTC. Protein: CASSEGGSPPYEQYF.

This chain uses TRBV5-1 with TRBJ1-1; tentative D call: TRBD1 (6 bases). Germline V gene lookup returns CDR1 SGHRS and CDR2 YFSETQ. The CDR3 contains 15 residues. V was cut by 0 bases and J by 0 bases, with 9 bases left in between. In DNA form, the CDR3 reads TGCGCCAGCAGCTTGGAGGGGGTTATGAACACTGAAGCTTTCTTT. It specifies CASSLEGVMNTEAFF.

J is TRBJ1-2 and V is TRBV7-2; TRBD1 agrees at 8 bases. The CDR3 is 16 residues long. V was pared by 5 bases and J by 8 bases, with 16 bases of the junction left unmatched. CDR1 is SGHTA, CDR2 FQGNSA, per germline. The CDR3 protein is CASSQGAQGAGIGYTF. In DNA, the CDR3 is TGTGCCAGCAGCCAAGGGGCGCAGGGGGCCGGCATCGGCTACACCTTC.

The chain has TRBV18 and TRBJ2-1; D gene ambiguous. Trimming left V 6 bases short and J 8 bases short, with 14 bases between. Germline CDR1 reads KGHSH; CDR2 reads LQKENI. CDR3 length equals 13 residues. CDR3 amino acids: CASSPLPQDEQFF. In DNA, the CDR3 is TGTGCCAGCTCCCCATTACCCCAGGATGAGCAGTTCTTC.

The chain is built from TRBV29-1 and TRBJ2-4; D call uncertain. The CDR3 is 12 residues long. V gave up 7 bases and J gave up 0 bases, with 7 bases separating them. Germline assignment: CDR1 SQVTM and CDR2 ANQGSEA. The CDR3 DNA reads TGCAGCGCACTACTAGCCAAAAACATTCAGTACTTC. It is translated as CSALLAKNIQYF.

V usage is TRBV11-3 and J usage is TRBJ1-2; 8 bases align to TRBD1. The CDR3 has 14 residues. Germline V gene sequence: CDR1 SGHNT, CDR2 YENEEA. Unmatched junction bases numbered 4, after V lost 5 bases and J lost 2 bases. The CDR3 protein is CASSVGQANYGYTF. The CDR3 nucleotides read TGTGCCAGCAGCGTGGGACAGGCAAACTATGGCTACACCTTC. Using reference TRBV11-3 and TRBJ1-2 for the parts outside the CDR3, the full variable domain is EAGVVQSPRYKIIEKKQPVAFWCNPISGHNTLYWYLQNLGQGPELLIRYENEEAVDDSQLPKDRFSAERLKGVDSTLKIQPAELGDSAVYLCASSVGQANYGYTFGSGTRLTVV.

The rearrangement links TRBV6-6 to TRBJ2-5, with D maybe TRBD1 (5 bases). The assigned J gene may be wrong: the sequence end matches TRBJ2-7 better. Germline V lookup: CDR1 MNHNY, CDR2 SVGAGI (reference sequence). CDR3 length: 12 residues. CDR3 sequence (DNA): TGTGCCAGCGCGGCAGGGTGGTCCGAGCAGTACTTC. Encoded protein: CASAAGWSEQYF.

V is TRBV14 and J is TRBJ1-1; D uncertain. Germline values: CDR1 SGHDN, CDR2 FVKESK. This CDR3 is built from 11 residues. V lost 2 bases and J 5 bases, leaving 3 bases between the germline ends. The CDR3 spells CASSQSTEAFF. The CDR3 coding sequence is TGTGCCAGCAGCCAATCTACTGAAGCTTTCTTT.

This rearrangement joins TRBV6-1 to TRBJ2-3, with a tentative D call TRBD1 (5 bases). V lost 4 bases and J 0 bases, leaving 8 bases between the germline ends. The CDR3 length is 14 residues. CDR1 and CDR2 from the germline V gene are MNHNS and SASEGT. The CDR3 region has the DNA TGTGCCAGCAGTGGGGGCTTGAGCACAGATACGCAGTATTTT. The encoded protein is CASSGGLSTDTQYF.

This rearrangement joins TRBV4-1 to TRBJ1-3; 8 bases map to TRBD1. The CDR3 sequence is 16 residues long. The V segment lost 3 bases and the J segment 4 bases; nucleotides outside the gene matches: 8. The germline V gene encodes CDR1 MGHRA and CDR2 YSYEKL. The CDR3 DNA reads TGCGCCAGCAGCCACCCGTCACAGGGGGTAGGAAACACCATATATTTT. Its translation: CASSHPSQGVGNTIYF.

This chain links TRBV16 with TRBJ2-3; TRBD1 agrees at 7 bases. J was trimmed by 5 bases and V by 1 base; bases with no gene match: 6. The length of the CDR3 is 15 residues. Per germline, CDR1 KGHSY and CDR2 FQNENV. CDR3: CASSQYYQGEDTQYF. The CDR3 nucleotides are TGTGCCAGCAGCCAATATTACCAGGGGGAAGATACGCAGTATTTT.